Listed below are T cell receptor beta chains from one sample, sequenced in a study of blood T cell repertoires in COVID-19. The data were produced by immunoSEQ multiplex PCR, yet TCRdb's version contains in-frame clones alone and is incomplete. The sample records 150,000 to 200,000 clones, around nine tenths being singletons. The specimen was peripheral blood. These receptors were collected from a human donor in a cohort sampled during active COVID-19. Both conserved end residues are part of each CDR3. D genes are given only for firm matches. The size field is filled for only some rows; it gives once, few, many or a size class.

V gene	D gene	clone size	J gene	CDR3 protein	CDR3 DNA
TRBV28	TRBD1	-	TRBJ2-7	CASSFGQGIIGQYF	TGTGCCAGCAGTTTCGGACAGGGTATCATTGGGCAGTACTTC
TRBV7-2	TRBD2	-	TRBJ2-5	CASSLEGGRGETQYF	TGTGCCAGCAGCTTAGAGGGCGGGAGGGGAGAGACCCAGTACTTC
TRBV7-2	TRBD2	-	TRBJ2-5	CASSSGLAGGTVETQYF	TGTGCCAGCAGCTCCGGACTAGCGGGGGGGACCGTAGAGACCCAGTACTTC
TRBV4-3	TRBD1	once	TRBJ2-2	CASSLGTGPGELFF	TGCGCCAGCAGCCTCGGGACAGGGCCCGGGGAGCTGTTTTTT
TRBV3-1/TRBV3-2	-	once	TRBJ2-1	CASSQDMGSSYNEQFF	TGTGCCAGCAGCCAAGATATGGGGAGCTCCTACAATGAGCAGTTCTTC
TRBV7-2	-	-	TRBJ1-2	CASSLAWSYGYTF	TGTGCCAGCAGCTTAGCGTGGAGCTATGGCTACACCTTC
TRBV9	TRBD1	few	TRBJ1-2	CASSEGTVNYGYTF	TGTGCCAGCAGCGAAGGGACAGTAAACTATGGCTACACCTTC
TRBV7-8	TRBD1	-	TRBJ1-5	CASSFDRGDGNQPQHF	TGTGCCAGCAGCTTTGACAGGGGCGACGGCAATCAGCCCCAGCATTTT
TRBV4-1	-	-	TRBJ1-1	CASKGGSEAFF	TGCGCCTCAAAGGGAGGTTCGGAAGCTTTCTTT
TRBV15	TRBD2	once	TRBJ2-5	CASRTSGETQYF	TGTGCCTCACGGACTAGCGGAGAGACCCAGTACTTC
TRBV6-2/TRBV6-3	-	-	TRBJ1-2	CASSYVRNTYTF	TGTGCCAGCAGTTACGTGCGGAACACCTACACCTTC
TRBV7-2	-	-	TRBJ1-2	CASSLLSGDYGYTF	TGTGCCAGCAGCTTACTAAGTGGAGACTATGGCTACACCTTC
TRBV9	TRBD2	-	TRBJ2-5	CASNSSGGGSGETQYF	TGTGCCAGCAACTCTAGCGGGGGAGGCTCCGGCGAGACCCAGTACTTC
TRBV3-1/TRBV3-2	-	-	TRBJ2-3	CASSLDTSTDTQYF	TGTGCCAGCAGCCTCGACACTAGCACAGATACGCAGTATTTT
TRBV6-5	-	-	TRBJ2-7	CASRQGQRSYEQYF	TGTGCCAGCAGACAAGGACAGAGATCATACGAGCAGTACTTC
TRBV5-4	TRBD1	once	TRBJ2-3	CASSSRDRGPDTQYF	TGTGCCAGCAGCTCCCGGGACAGGGGTCCAGATACGCAGTATTTT
TRBV4-2	TRBD1	-	TRBJ2-7	CASSQVRTGVLTGEQYF	TGTGCCAGCAGCCAAGTCAGGACAGGGGTCCTCACCGGCGAGCAGTACTTC
TRBV6-1	TRBD2	-	TRBJ2-7	CASSEPVGGSYEQYF	TGTGCCAGCAGTGAACCTGTGGGAGGGTCCTACGAGCAGTACTTC
TRBV5-4	TRBD1	-	TRBJ2-7	CASSLGTGADYEQYF	TGTGCCAGCAGCTTAGGGACAGGGGCCGACTACGAGCAGTACTTC
TRBV6-5	TRBD2	-	TRBJ2-2	CASRARREVNGELFF	TGTGCCAGCAGGGCCCGGCGGGAGGTCAACGGGGAGCTGTTTTTT
TRBV12-1	-	-	TRBJ1-4	CASSSPRKFGKLFF	TGTGCCAGCAGCTCCCCTAGGAAGTTCGGAAAACTGTTTTTT
TRBV4-3	TRBD2	once	TRBJ2-3	CASSLLEGTSGEEFLNTDTQYF	TGCGCCAGCAGCCTTTTAGAAGGGACTAGCGGGGAGGAGTTTTTAAACACAGATACGCAGTATTTT
TRBV5-5	TRBD2	few	TRBJ2-7	CASSFGTSGRTYEQYF	TGTGCCAGCAGCTTCGGGACTAGCGGGAGGACCTACGAGCAGTACTTC
TRBV7-2	TRBD2	-	TRBJ2-1	CASSLLLAASNEQFF	TGTGCCAGCAGCTTATTGCTAGCGGCAAGCAATGAGCAGTTCTTC
TRBV29-1	TRBD1	-	TRBJ1-1	CSVGGTGGIEAFF	TGCAGCGTTGGAGGGACAGGGGGCATTGAAGCTTTCTTT
TRBV19	TRBD1	once	TRBJ1-2	CASSIGDRAGYTF	TGTGCCAGTAGTATCGGGGACAGGGCTGGCTACACCTTC
TRBV6-5	-	-	TRBJ1-1	CASQGTMNTEAFF	TGTGCCAGCCAGGGGACAATGAACACTGAAGCTTTCTTT
TRBV30	-	-	TRBJ1-6	CAWRASNNSPLHF	TGTGCCTGGAGGGCCAGTAACAATTCACCCCTCCACTTT
TRBV27	TRBD2	-	TRBJ2-4	CASTLGYGRGNIQYF	TGTGCCAGCACCTTGGGGTACGGGAGGGGGAACATTCAGTACTTC
TRBV9	TRBD1	-	TRBJ1-2	CASSVGTGFVVYGYTF	TGTGCCAGCAGCGTAGGGACAGGGTTTGTGGTCTATGGCTACACCTTC